This T cell receptor (beta chain) was obtained from a study of blood T cells in healthy people across ages. This clonotype has ten or more counts. Sample-barcoded 5' priming and a J-beta primer mix drove a second PCR of about 6 to 12 cycles. TCRdb reanalysed the 5' RACE reads using MiXCR and keeps one entry per CDR3 protein. The data contain about 780,000 distinct CDR3 sequences, more than 35% of them singletons. Samples each had at least 5 micrograms of total RNA extracted. The sample comprised blood. The TCR comes from a man older than 75 in good health.

CDR3 bases: TGCGCCAGCAGCCAAGCTAGCGGGACCAGCAATGAGCAGTTCTTC. Translated, it gives CASSQASGTSNEQFF. The chain has TRBV4-3 and TRBJ2-1, with TRBD2 identical over 9 bases. CDR3 length equals 15 residues. Germline loops: CDR1 LGHNA, CDR2 YSLEER. V was clipped by 1 base and J by 6 bases; unmatched bases: 4.